One sample yielded the 18 T cell receptor beta chains listed below, sequenced in a study of T cell changes during pregnancy in multiple sclerosis. Profiling relied on immunoSEQ multiplex PCR, and the TCRdb table lists in-frame clones only, not all of them. Of tens of thousands of clones in the sample, about 90% were seen once. This specimen consisted of CD4+ T cells from peripheral blood mononuclear cells, obtained in the second trimester of pregnancy. These receptors all come from a female donor with multiple sclerosis, enrolled in a pregnancy study.

V gene TRBV7-2 combines with J gene TRBJ2-7; 9 bases line up with TRBD1. The ends lost 4 bases at V and 5 bases at J; junction bases unmatched: 6. CDR3 length equals 14 residues. Per the germline V gene, CDR1 is SGHTA and CDR2 is FQGNSA. In nucleotides, the CDR3 is TGTGCCAGCAGCTCACAGGGGGCGTTCCACGAGCAGTACTTC. Translation gives CASSSQGAFHEQYF. Based on the CDR3 plus reference TRBV7-2 and TRBJ2-7, the full variable domain is GAGVSQSPSNKVTEKGKDVELRCDPISGHTALYWYRQSLGQGLEFLIYFQGNSAPDKSGLPSDRFSAERTGGSVSTLTIQRTQQEDSAVYLCASSSQGAFHEQYFGPGTRLTVT.

The V gene is TRBV15, the J gene TRBJ1-6, with 10 bases that match TRBD1. The CDR3 covers 16 residues. Germline CDR1 and CDR2: LNHNV and YYDKDF (reference sequence). Trimming cost V 1 base and J 7 bases; bases outside gene matches: 4. The CDR3 here is CATSRAVGQGNSPLHF. The DNA of the CDR3 is TGTGCCACCAGCAGAGCCGTGGGACAGGGGAATTCACCCCTCCACTTT.

The chain is built from TRBV7-2 and TRBJ2-2; 12 nucleotides agree with TRBD1. The J segment lost 5 bases and the V segment lost 3 bases, leaving 7 bases of the junction unmatched. This CDR3 is 17 amino acids long. In germline, CDR1 is SGHTA, CDR2 FQGNSA. The CDR3 here is CASSLWGQGAQTGELFF. Written as DNA, the CDR3 is TGTGCCAGCAGCTTGTGGGGACAGGGGGCTCAGACCGGGGAGCTGTTTTTT. The full variable domain, rest sourced from reference TRBV7-2 and TRBJ2-2, is GAGVSQSPSNKVTEKGKDVELRCDPISGHTALYWYRQSLGQGLEFLIYFQGNSAPDKSGLPSDRFSAERTGGSVSTLTIQRTQQEDSAVYLCASSLWGQGAQTGELFFGEGSRLTVL.

The chain carries TRBV2 and TRBJ2-2; 7 bases are a match to TRBD2. CDR3 length: 13 residues. V trimming: 6 bases; J trimming: 3 bases; junction bases outside the gene matches: 1. The germline V gene encodes CDR1 SNHLY and CDR2 FYNNEI. The CDR3 nucleotides are TGTGCCAGCAGACTAGCGCACACCGGGGAGCTGTTTTTT. Translation: CASRLAHTGELFF.

The CDR3 reads CASSQEGALGAKVFF. The CDR3 DNA reads as TGCGCCAGCAGCCAAGAGGGGGCCCTAGGGGCCAAAGTTTTCTTT. The chain couples TRBV4-1 to TRBJ1-1, with D tentatively TRBD1 (6 bases). Trimming removed 0 bases from V and 13 bases from J, with 21 bases in between. The CDR3 runs to 15 residues. Germline values: CDR1 MGHRA, CDR2 YSYEKL.

This clone appeared a single time. The rearrangement uses TRBV11-3 and TRBJ1-1; a weak D match, TRBD1 (6 bases). This CDR3 contains 15 residues. CDR1 is SGHNT, CDR2 YENEEA, per germline. Trimming left V 4 bases short and J 0 bases short, with 12 bases between. CDR3 amino acids: CASSSRRGVNTEAFF. The CDR3, as DNA: TGTGCCAGCAGCTCGCGCAGGGGTGTGAACACTGAAGCTTTCTTT. The full variable domain, completed using reference TRBV11-3 and TRBJ1-1, is EAGVVQSPRYKIIEKKQPVAFWCNPISGHNTLYWYLQNLGQGPELLIRYENEEAVDDSQLPKDRFSAERLKGVDSTLKIQPAELGDSAVYLCASSSRRGVNTEAFFGQGTRLTVV.

This rearrangement joins TRBV11-1 to TRBJ1-1; 7 bases fit TRBD1. Germline CDR1 is SGHAT and CDR2 is FQDESV (reference sequence). The CDR3 loop spans 13 amino acids. V trimming: 5 bases; J trimming: 4 bases; junction bases outside the gene matches: 4. Written as DNA, the CDR3 is TGTGCCAGCAGCCCGGGACAGAGCACTGAAGCTTTCTTT. Protein product: CASSPGQSTEAFF.

This chain connects TRBV6-5 to TRBJ1-3; 7 nucleotides align to TRBD1. The CDR3 is 15 residues long. Germline V gene sequence: CDR1 MNHEY, CDR2 SVGAGI. Trimming took 5 bases from V and 4 from J; bases not matched to a gene: 8. The CDR3 bases are TGTGCCAGCAGTAACACAGGGGTGGAGGGAAACACCATATATTTT. Translating gives CASSNTGVEGNTIYF.

This clone was counted between two and nine times. The rearrangement uses TRBV9 and TRBJ2-2, with D possibly matching TRBD1 (6 bases). This CDR3 region has 14 residues. Trimming left V 4 bases short and J 5 bases short, with 12 bases between. CDR1 is SGDLS and CDR2 is YYNGEE in the germline V gene. CDR3 loop: CASSLSGDTGELFF. CDR3 DNA sequence: TGTGCCAGCAGCCTTTCAGGGGATACCGGGGAGCTGTTTTTT.

This chain connects TRBV10-3 to TRBJ2-7; a weak D match, TRBD1 (6 bases). The ends were cut back, 5 bases at V and 9 bases at J, with 14 bases in the middle. This CDR3 contains 12 residues. Per the germline V gene, CDR1 is ENHRY and CDR2 is SYGVKD. The CDR3 is CAISRDTFVQYF. In DNA, the CDR3 is TGTGCCATCAGTCGGGACACCTTTGTGCAGTACTTC.

This sequence joins TRBV10-1 and TRBJ2-7; 7 bases match TRBD1. The J segment lost 6 bases and the V segment lost 2 bases, leaving 16 bases of the junction unmatched. CDR3 size: 17 residues. Germline V gene sequence: CDR1 WNHNN, CDR2 SYGVQD (reference sequence). The CDR3 loop is CASSEVGTKRGRREQYF. The CDR3 DNA sequence: TGCGCCAGCAGTGAGGTTGGGACAAAAAGGGGGCGCCGCGAGCAGTACTTC.

This chain connects TRBV19 to TRBJ1-2; D unresolved. The germline V gene has CDR1 LNHDA and CDR2 SQIVND (reference sequence). Trimming cost V 2 bases and J 3 bases, with 7 bases left between them. The CDR3 totals 13 residues. The CDR3 region is CASSIMEYYGYTF. The CDR3 bases are TGTGCCAGTAGTATAATGGAGTACTATGGCTACACCTTC.

The V call is TRBV29-1, the J call TRBJ1-2, with D tentatively TRBD1 (6 bases). The germline V gene encodes CDR1 SQVTM and CDR2 ANQGSEA. There are 14 residues in the CDR3. V lost 3 bases to trimming and J lost 4 bases, with 15 bases between them. The CDR3 loop reads CSVDQDSWSYGYTF. The CDR3 DNA reads TGCAGCGTTGACCAGGACAGCTGGAGCTATGGCTACACCTTC.

The chain couples TRBV7-3 to TRBJ2-1, with D perhaps TRBD1 (5 bases). The germline CDR1 and CDR2 sequences are SGHTA and FQGTGA. The CDR3 spans 16 residues. With 1 base removed from V and 0 bases from J, the gap between germline ends came to 10 bases. The CDR3, as DNA: TGTGCCAGCAGCTTAAGGGGCCCAAGCTCCTACAATGAGCAGTTCTTC. Translating it yields CASSLRGPSSYNEQFF.

This chain joins TRBV5-4 and TRBJ1-2, with 9 bases identical to TRBD1. J was trimmed by 6 bases and V by 4 bases; bases with no gene match: 10. The CDR3 contains 15 residues. Germline V CDR1 and CDR2: SGHNT, YYREEE (reference sequence). CDR3 loop: CASSPGTGLNHGYTF. CDR3 nucleotide sequence: TGTGCCAGCAGCCCCGGGACAGGGTTAAATCATGGCTACACCTTC.

The J gene is TRBJ2-7, the V gene TRBV11-3; the match to TRBD1 covers 11 bases. The V gene's germline CDR1 is SGHNT and CDR2 YENEEA. After removal of 4 bases from V and 3 bases from J, the junction contained 5 bases not matched to a gene. CDR3 length: 15 amino acids. CDR3 DNA: TGTGCCAGCAGCTCATGGGACAGGGGGTTCTACGAGCAGTACTTC. Translated, it gives CASSSWDRGFYEQYF.

DNA for the CDR3: TGTGCCAGCAAGAGGACAGGGCTGGAGACCCAGTACTTC. Protein: CASKRTGLETQYF. The genes are TRBV6-5 and TRBJ2-5; TRBD1 matches at 8 bases. From germline, CDR1 is MNHEY and CDR2 SVGAGI. V lost 7 bases to trimming and J lost 5 bases; unmatched junction nucleotides: 6. This CDR3 has 13 residues.

V usage is TRBV10-1 and J usage is TRBJ2-7, with 10 bases aligning to TRBD1. This CDR3 contains 14 residues. After removal of 6 bases from V and 3 bases from J, the junction contained 5 bases not matched to a gene. CDR1 and CDR2 (germline): WNHNN, SYGVQD (reference sequence). The DNA of the CDR3 is TGCGCCAGCAGAGACTGGACAGGGGGCTACGAGCAGTACTTC. Amino acids: CASRDWTGGYEQYF.